The entry below describes one T cell receptor (beta chain). What it recognizes is unknown. At one boundary the junction diverges from the germline segment, which might be a read error. Time point of the sample: patch test 3, about 24 weeks after DPC sensitization. Treatment here: therapeutic diphenylcyclopropenone sensitization with weekly scalp DPC. The data originate from a study of human T cells and chemical hapten exposure. Overall study context: Once 0.01% DPC had been applied to the upper back by patch test, readings were taken at 6 days. Chiefly female patients presented with alopecia areata, totalis or universalis. Study results and limitations: Compared to controls, expanded TCRs made significantly more large clusters of similar CDR3s.

Each cDNA molecule in the library carried unique molecular identifiers. TCRdb re-called the RACE reads through MiXCR, storing one row per CDR3 protein. This sample carries approximately 72,000 distinct CDR3 sequences, 11% of them seen once, and the ten largest clones take roughly 1.4%. The CDR3 consists of 12 residues. CDR1 and CDR2 (germline): SQVTM, ANQGSEA. V usage is TRBV29-1 and J usage is TRBJ2-3, with D perhaps matching TRBD1 (5 bases). This receptor was taken from a woman in her 50s with alopecia areata. Some clones in this sample may be carry-over from other donors' samples. The sequenced sample was whole blood, obtained in connection with sensitization to the hapten diphenylcyclopropenone (DPC). In DNA, the CDR3 is TGCAGCGTTGAGGATCAGACAGCTACGCAGTATTTT. Translated, it gives CSVEDQTATQYF.